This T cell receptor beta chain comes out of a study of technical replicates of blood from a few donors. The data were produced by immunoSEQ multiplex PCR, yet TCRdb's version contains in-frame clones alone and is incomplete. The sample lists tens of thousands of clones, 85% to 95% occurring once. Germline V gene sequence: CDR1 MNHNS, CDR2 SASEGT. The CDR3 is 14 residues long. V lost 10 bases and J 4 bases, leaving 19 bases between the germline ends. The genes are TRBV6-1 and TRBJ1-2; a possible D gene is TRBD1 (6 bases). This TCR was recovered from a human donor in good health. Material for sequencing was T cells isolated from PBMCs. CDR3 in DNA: TGTGCCACACTTACGCCCGGGACAAGCTATGGCTACACCTTC. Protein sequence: CATLTPGTSYGYTF.